This TCR beta chain was identified in a study of a mutant IDH1 vaccine in newly diagnosed glioma. Study-wide points: Pseudoprogression seemingly bore no relation to changes in top peripheral T cell clonotypes.

Measured with immunoSEQ multiplex PCR; TCRdb has only the in-frame clones, and not every one. In the table there are roughly 52,000 clones, approximately 80% of which are singletons. Looked up from germline, CDR1 is SGHAT and CDR2 is FQNNGV. The CDR3 has 13 residues. Trimming took 1 base from V and 12 from J; bases not matched to a gene: 6. The sample holds one count of this clone. What it binds is unknown. The time point here: week 35, safety follow-up. Doses of 300 ug of mutant IDH1 20-mer peptide were given with topical imiquimod. The chain couples TRBV11-2 to TRBJ2-1, with TRBD2 matching over 7 bases. The source is a young woman with glioma. Material: PBMCs, obtained from a glioma patient whose treatment included an IDH1 peptide vaccine. In DNA, the CDR3 is TGTGCCAGCAGCTTAGCCGGGAGGCCTGGGCAGTTCTTC. Protein: CASSLAGRPGQFF.